Included here is one T cell receptor beta chain sequence, with context. Its target is not known. TCRdb keeps only in-frame clones here, not all; method: immunoSEQ multiplex PCR. Among 70,000 or so clones listed, approximately 90% were seen once. These data come from a study of OX40 agonist ivuxolimab in advanced cancers. Study-level information: Three partial responders included one hepatocellular carcinoma patient and two cutaneous melanoma patients.

General observations from the study: In general, CD8+ T cells held more expanded clones than CD4+ did, on average.

Per the germline V gene, CDR1 is SNHLY and CDR2 is FYNNEI. The CDR3 spans 16 residues. Trimming removed 2 bases at V and 7 bases at J, with 18 bases between. This TCR came from an adult with an advanced solid tumor such as melanoma, head and neck, liver or kidney cancer. The chain has TRBV2 and TRBJ1-5; a possible D gene is TRBD1 (5 bases). The sample consisted of CD4+ or CD8+ T cells sorted from blood, taken in a trial of the OX40 agonist ivuxolimab. The CDR3 DNA sequence: TGTGCCAGCAGTGAAAGTCCGGGCAGGGAGAACCAGCCCCAGCATTTT. Protein sequence: CASSESPGRENQPQHF.